The rows below give T cell receptor beta chains drawn from one sample of a study of T cell repertoires in cytomegalovirus infection. Each CDR3 protein gets one entry after TCRdb re-called the reads with MiXCR. The sample records around 530,000 distinct CDR3 sequences, around 27% being singletons. Input material: PBMCs. These receptors were obtained from a human donor in good health (CMV status not recorded). Some clones in this sample may be carry-over from other donors' samples. The CDR3 runs from the conserved cysteine through the conserved F or W. D genes are given only for firm matches. Size is omitted from some rows. Given values are once, few, many or a class for expanded clones.

j_gene: TRBJ2-3; abundance: -; len: 13; d_gene: TRBD2; v_gene: TRBV20-1; CDR3nt: TGCAGTGCTATCGGGAGGAAGGAAGATACGCAGTATTTT; CDR3aa: CSAIGRKEDTQYF
j_gene: TRBJ1-1; abundance: -; len: 13; d_gene: -; v_gene: TRBV29-1; CDR3nt: TGCAGCGTTGTTTGGGGGCGAGGGACTGAAGCTTTCTTT; CDR3aa: CSVVWGRGTEAFF
j_gene: TRBJ2-1; abundance: -; len: 15; d_gene: -; v_gene: TRBV5-1; CDR3nt: TGCGCCAGCAGCTTGAAGTCTAGCGTCGACAATGAGCAGTTCTTC; CDR3aa: CASSLKSSVDNEQFF
j_gene: TRBJ2-1; abundance: few; len: 11; d_gene: -; v_gene: TRBV11-2; CDR3nt: TGTGCCAGCAACCTGAACAATGAGCAGTTCTTC; CDR3aa: CASNLNNEQFF
j_gene: TRBJ2-3; abundance: many; len: 15; d_gene: -; v_gene: TRBV7-8; CDR3nt: TGTGCCAGCAGCCCCCAGCAGGGAGTGACAGATACGCAGTATTTT; CDR3aa: CASSPQQGVTDTQYF
j_gene: TRBJ1-1; abundance: many; len: 16; d_gene: TRBD1; v_gene: TRBV7-2; CDR3nt: TGTGCCAGCAGCTTAAGCTTCGACAGGGAGGACACTGAAGCTTTCTTT; CDR3aa: CASSLSFDREDTEAFF
j_gene: TRBJ1-1; abundance: few; len: 12; d_gene: TRBD1; v_gene: TRBV6-2/TRBV6-3; CDR3nt: TGTGCCAGCGTAACAGGGGACACTGAAGCTTTCTTT; CDR3aa: CASVTGDTEAFF
j_gene: TRBJ2-3; abundance: few; len: 14; d_gene: -; v_gene: TRBV6-2/TRBV6-3; CDR3nt: TGTGCCAGCAGTTTTAGCGGACGCACAGATACGCAGTATTTT; CDR3aa: CASSFSGRTDTQYF
j_gene: TRBJ2-1; abundance: few; len: 13; d_gene: -; v_gene: TRBV20-1; CDR3nt: TGCAGTGCTAGAGTACGCTTACCCGGTGAGCAGTTCTTC; CDR3aa: CSARVRLPGEQFF
j_gene: TRBJ2-7; abundance: few; len: 13; d_gene: -; v_gene: TRBV2; CDR3nt: TGTGCCAGCAGTTTTGCAGGGAACTACGAGCAGTACTTC; CDR3aa: CASSFAGNYEQYF
j_gene: TRBJ1-2; abundance: -; len: 17; d_gene: -; v_gene: TRBV19; CDR3nt: TGTGCCAGTAGTATTTCTAGCAGGCAGAGAGCTAACTATGGCTACACCTTC; CDR3aa: CASSISSRQRANYGYTF
j_gene: TRBJ1-5; abundance: -; len: 13; d_gene: TRBD1; v_gene: TRBV4-2; CDR3nt: TGTGCCAGCAGCCAAGAAGGACAGGGGTCGTCTCATTTT; CDR3aa: CASSQEGQGSSHF
j_gene: TRBJ2-3; abundance: few; len: 15; d_gene: TRBD1; v_gene: TRBV12-3/TRBV12-4; CDR3nt: TGTGCCAGTGGACAGGACAGGGGGCGCACAGATACGCAGTATTTT; CDR3aa: CASGQDRGRTDTQYF
j_gene: TRBJ1-3; abundance: -; len: 15; d_gene: -; v_gene: TRBV15; CDR3nt: TGTGCCACCAGCAGAGCCGGAGTTTTCGGAAACACCATATATTTT; CDR3aa: CATSRAGVFGNTIYF
j_gene: TRBJ2-1; abundance: -; len: 17; d_gene: TRBD2; v_gene: TRBV18; CDR3nt: TGTGCCAGCTCACCACCGAACGCGGGAGGCTCCTACAATGAGCAGTTCTTC; CDR3aa: CASSPPNAGGSYNEQFF
j_gene: TRBJ2-5; abundance: few; len: 13; d_gene: -; v_gene: TRBV6-2/TRBV6-3; CDR3nt: TGTGCCAGCAGTTATGGCAGGGACCAGACCCAGTACTTC; CDR3aa: CASSYGRDQTQYF
j_gene: TRBJ2-5; abundance: -; len: 11; d_gene: -; v_gene: TRBV30; CDR3nt: TGTGCCTGGATGCAGCAAGAGACCCAGTACTTC; CDR3aa: CAWMQQETQYF
j_gene: TRBJ1-3; abundance: -; len: 14; d_gene: -; v_gene: TRBV28; CDR3nt: TGTGCCAGCAGTTCGGCGGTACCTGGAAACACCATATATTTT; CDR3aa: CASSSAVPGNTIYF
j_gene: TRBJ2-1; abundance: -; len: 19; d_gene: -; v_gene: TRBV11-2; CDR3nt: TGTGCCAGCAGCTCCCGGGGTACTAGCCGGAGAGGGGGTTACAATGAGCAGTTCTTC; CDR3aa: CASSSRGTSRRGGYNEQFF
j_gene: TRBJ2-5; abundance: -; len: 13; d_gene: -; v_gene: TRBV28; CDR3nt: TGTGCCAGCAGTTTATACAGGGAAGGGACCCAGTACTTC; CDR3aa: CASSLYREGTQYF
j_gene: TRBJ1-4; abundance: few; len: 15; d_gene: -; v_gene: TRBV6-5; CDR3nt: TGTGCCAGCAGTTACTCGAAGGCAGGCAGCGAAAAACTGTTTTTT; CDR3aa: CASSYSKAGSEKLFF
j_gene: TRBJ2-3; abundance: -; len: 14; d_gene: -; v_gene: TRBV27; CDR3nt: TGTGCCAGCTCTCCGAACCCGGCAGGCTATACGCAGTATTTT; CDR3aa: CASSPNPAGYTQYF
j_gene: TRBJ2-3; abundance: few; len: 15; d_gene: -; v_gene: TRBV6-4; CDR3nt: TGTGCCAGCAGTGAAGGGAGCGGGAGCACAGATACGCAGTATTTT; CDR3aa: CASSEGSGSTDTQYF
j_gene: TRBJ2-5; abundance: -; len: 12; d_gene: -; v_gene: TRBV7-2; CDR3nt: TGTGCCAGCAGCTCGGTACCAGGGACCCAGTACTTC; CDR3aa: CASSSVPGTQYF
j_gene: TRBJ1-1; abundance: few; len: 15; d_gene: TRBD1; v_gene: TRBV19; CDR3nt: TGTGCCAGTATACAGGGGGCCCTGAGTTCCGCTGAAGCTTTCTTT; CDR3aa: CASIQGALSSAEAFF
j_gene: TRBJ2-1; abundance: -; len: 17; d_gene: TRBD2; v_gene: TRBV10-3; CDR3nt: TGTGCCATCAGTGAGCCTGGGGGCCTAGCGGGCCTCAATGAGCAGTTCTTC; CDR3aa: CAISEPGGLAGLNEQFF